This TCR beta chain was found in a study of cytomegalovirus exposure and HLA in healthy donors (dated by TCRdb to between 2016 and 2019). With respect to the entire study: An earlier analysis of fewer than 750 of the donors reported 250 to 300 Gb of sequence data and roughly 120 million unique TCR beta sequences obtained from about 179 million T cells. Typing coverage varied by locus: roughly 620-640 donors for A, B, C, DRB1 and DQB1; about 520 for DQA1; over 600 for DPA1; 400 to 480 for DPB1. About five DR-DQ haplotypes were treated as single units for association and clustering because of strong linkage in the cohort. High-throughput TCR immunosequencing, statistical association of individual TCRs with disease status, and machine learning were combined to predict cytomegalovirus infection status. Among the roughly 400 genotyped donors, approximately 82% belonged to the genetic ancestry cluster associated with self-reported Caucasian donors. An early release that covered roughly 600 HLA-typed donors contained around 330 gigabases of sequencing data and 80 million or so unique TCR sequences. Across about 370 genotyped donors of the cohort, an average of about 240,000 unique TCR beta nucleotide sequences per donor were sequenced, and approximately 19% of those sequences were non-productive. The aim of the study was to test whether cataloging public T cell receptors could identify signatures of past pathogen exposure. Every discovery cohort repertoire had been produced on one sequencing platform. A later genetic analysis took genome-wide SNP genotypes for 398 of the 666 donors and used that subset as a discovery cohort. To decide whether each TCR beta V gene segment behaved as functional or pseudogenic, an earlier analysis of approximately 600 of the donors relied on high-throughput TCR beta sequencing. In a later analysis, previously published TCR beta repertoires from roughly 710 donors were re-analyzed and high-resolution HLA genotyping was added so that TCR occurrence patterns could be studied. Alongside the repertoire data, information on donor age, sex, ethnicity and CMV serostatus was compiled. Rather than drawing on any new phenotypic data, the later analysis identified candidate immune exposures from TCR beta sequences and the way those sequences occurred across donors. A separate validation cohort of more than 100 different subjects was used in addition to the roughly 700-subject first cohort. The study used immunosequencing to profile the T cell repertoires of 666 subjects and linked those repertoires to cytomegalovirus serostatus. HLA typing included class I and class II loci at four-digit resolution.

In total, about 650 healthy bone marrow donors made up the cohort. At the time of sampling, all cohort members were nominally healthy, though unrecorded immune exposures were likely present. The donor was CMV seronegative and belonged to the group of 352 seronegative cohort members. Every donor gave a peripheral blood sample, and the peripheral blood mononuclear cells from that sample were used for TCR beta sequencing. The Qiagen DNeasy Blood Extraction Kit was used to extract genomic DNA from the blood cell samples. What the research found in general, with its limitations: Because HLA typing was missing for some donors at each locus, association tests included only the typed subset. The cohort was sequenced for TCR beta chains only, and without alpha or paired-chain data the features that could be detected were limited. A further reported finding was that TCR beta sequences accurately predicted the HLA-A and HLA-B alleles for most subjects in the first cohort. The classifier was reported to diagnose cytomegalovirus status with high specificity and sensitivity in both the original cohort and the validation cohort. The authors suggested that the approach could potentially be extended to other disease states and immunological phenotypes. A total of 150 or so TCR beta chains were listed by the study as associated with cytomegalovirus. V-gene and J-gene trimming of TCR beta chains was associated with a missense DCLRE1C variant in a later genetic analysis, and the association was replicated in an independent cohort. When HLA alleles, especially DR and DQ, strongly co-occurred, TCR associations were difficult to assign to individual alleles. Compared with the 666-donor mean, donors in an Asian-associated ancestry cluster had fewer N-insertions in productive TCRs, according to a later genetic analysis. For the cohort, immune exposure information was limited to CMV serostatus. Presence/absence analyses assumed roughly uniform sequencing depth across donors, an assumption that may not hold. A later analysis found that TCR association rates varied across HLA loci, with DRB1 alleles showing the most associated TCRs and HLA-C alleles the fewest. Most TCR sequences were observed very rarely across donors, whereas some public TCRs were present in many individuals. In vitro tests confirmed that three of the cytomegalovirus-associated TCR beta chains recognize cytomegalovirus antigens. An earlier analysis of approximately 590 of the donors showed that most TCR beta V segments appeared in productive rearrangements either about 87% or about 30% of the time, which broadly matched IMGT annotations. At a false discovery rate of 0.05, a later analysis linked around 15,000 TCR beta sequences to specific HLA alleles. Some IMGT-functional V segments, including TRBV6-2 and TRBV6-3, could not be distinguished by the 87-base-pair reads and were therefore excluded. Compared with equally common non-associated chains, HLA-associated TCR beta chains in a later analysis were more clonally expanded and had lower generation probabilities. About 17 rarely observed V segments, including chromosome 9 orphons, were excluded from the earlier analysis of approximately 500 of the donors because counts were too low. Linkage disequilibrium might explain the correlated functional status among segregating V segments, but an unknown experimental factor could not be excluded. A later analysis reported that several top co-occurrence clusters appeared linked to parvovirus B19, influenza, CMV and Epstein-Barr virus. A group of highly shared sequence variants was considered likely to be a technical artifact of the sequencing pipeline. A later analysis found that most CMV-associated TCR beta chains appeared HLA-restricted, with HLA associations seemingly driven largely by CMV exposure.

The library was generated by the immunoSEQ multiplex PCR assay. A mixture of 60 forward primers for TCR Vbeta segments and 13 reverse primers for TCR Jbeta segments was used in the multiplex PCR. Amplification of the CDR3 region of rearranged TCR beta genes was performed with a multiplex PCR assay on genomic DNA. On the Illumina HiSeq System, the amplified TCR beta libraries were sequenced as 87-base-pair reads. Under the source paper's analysis protocol: In a later analysis, some 80 million unique TCR beta chains were counted across the approximately 620 repertoires, and roughly 11 million of these chains were shared by at least two donors. Raw reads were error-corrected and collapsed into unique sequences by a nearest-neighbor algorithm in which closely related sequences were merged to remove PCR and sequencing errors. To assign V, D and J gene segments, CDR3 sequences were aligned to IMGT reference sequences. For a sequence to be retained, at least a six-nucleotide match to both a V gene segment and a J gene segment was required. A rearrangement was called productive if the CDR3 had no stop codons and remained in frame with V and J, and every other rearrangement was called non-productive. Following IMGT convention, CDR3 was defined as the stretch from the second conserved V-encoded cysteine up to the conserved J-encoded phenylalanine. Sequences without an unambiguous match to a single V gene segment were excluded from the earlier analysis of about 630 of the donors. An earlier analysis of some 610 of the donors called V segments functional above 56.7% productive rearrangements and segregating when the between-donor standard deviation exceeded 5%. A statistical classification framework was developed to diagnose cytomegalovirus status using the catalog of TCR beta chain sequences. V and J gene assignment, in a later analysis, came from comparing TCR nucleotide sequences with IMGT/GENE-DB human TR gene sequences. A later analysis assigned CDR3 sequences and most-parsimonious VDJ recombination scenarios with the TCRdist pipeline. In a later analysis, each TCR beta chain was defined by its CDR3 amino acid sequence together with its V-gene family, and reads lacking a unique V-gene family were excluded. To address suspected cross-contamination and a sequencing artifact, a later analysis removed under 600 highly shared, low-generation-probability nucleotide sequences. A later analysis calculated a clonal expansion index for each public chain from normalized within-repertoire ranks of inferred template counts. A later analysis computed generation probabilities with a VDJ recombination model fitted to out-of-frame rearrangements, and checked the results against IGoR. In a later analysis, hypergeometric tests were used to score TCR-TCR, TCR-HLA and TCR-CMV co-occurrence, with a repertoire-size bias correction applied to TCR pairs. A later analysis estimated false discovery rates by permuting HLA or CMV assignments 20 times. A later analysis grouped co-occurring TCRs with DBSCAN, adding TCRdist sequence similarity when clustering within HLA-allele-positive subsets. Repertoires with fewer than 30,000 or more than 120,000 public chains, plus five repertoires with anomalous nucleotide sharing, were excluded from co-occurrence clustering. In its TCRdb copy, this immuneACCESS table keeps in-frame sequences only and misses some clones. Where compared with another copy, unresolved V genes explain less than half of these, and the others have no known cause. V and J calls and clone size are copied from that table; D and trimming were computed from the DNA. The sample data list around 150,000 clones, and 87% of these were observed just once. The top ten constitute 0.65% to 0.9% of the sample.

On this clone: Its antigen specificity is not known. Within one base of it there is no much larger clone, and no base qualities were kept.

For CDR1 and CDR2, the germline V gene (reference sequence) lists MNHEY and SMNVEV. The CDR3 measures 14 amino acids from cysteine to phenylalanine. Kept here is only the CDR3 DNA, which spans 42 bases and is read in frame from base 1. Germline trimming amounts to 6 bases on V and 6 bases on J, with 5 as the count of junction bases outside the gene matches. Material: PBMCs. This receptor was obtained from a woman aged 30 to 39 in good health and CMV-seronegative. Here the chain combines TRBV27 and TRBJ2-2; 9 bases in the middle match TRBD2. The DNA sequence is TGTGCCAGCAGATCCTTAGCGGGAGCCGGGGAGCTGTTTTTT. It specifies CASRSLAGAGELFF.